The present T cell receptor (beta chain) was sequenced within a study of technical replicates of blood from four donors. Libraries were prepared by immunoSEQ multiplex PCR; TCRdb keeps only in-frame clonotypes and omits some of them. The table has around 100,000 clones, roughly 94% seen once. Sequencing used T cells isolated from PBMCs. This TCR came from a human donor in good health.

As DNA, the CDR3 is TGCAGCGTGACCTGGACAGATAAAACTGAAGCTTTCTTT. It yields the protein CSVTWTDKTEAFF. The chain carries TRBV29-1 and TRBJ1-1; tentatively, D is TRBD1 (6 bases). The CDR3 consists of 13 residues. Germline CDR1 reads SQVTM; CDR2 reads ANQGSEA. Trimming removed 6 bases from V and 5 bases from J, with 16 bases in between.